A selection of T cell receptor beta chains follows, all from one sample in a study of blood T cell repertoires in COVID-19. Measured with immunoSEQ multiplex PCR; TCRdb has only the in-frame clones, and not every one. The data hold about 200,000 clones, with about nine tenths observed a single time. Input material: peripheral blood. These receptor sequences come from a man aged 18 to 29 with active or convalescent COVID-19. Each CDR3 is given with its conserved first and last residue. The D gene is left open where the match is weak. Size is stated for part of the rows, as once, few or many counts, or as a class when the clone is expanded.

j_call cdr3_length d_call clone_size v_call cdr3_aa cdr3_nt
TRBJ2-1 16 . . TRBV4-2 CASSQDPRSRINEQFF TGTGCCAGCAGCCAAGATCCCCGCTCTAGGATCAATGAGCAGTTCTTC
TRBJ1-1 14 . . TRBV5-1 CASMEGTANTEAFF TGCGCCAGCATGGAGGGGACGGCGAACACTGAAGCTTTCTTT
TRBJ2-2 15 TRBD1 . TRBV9 CASSRQGSSSGELFF TGTGCCAGCAGCCGACAGGGGTCGTCATCCGGGGAGCTGTTTTTT
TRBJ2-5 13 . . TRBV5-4 CASSLFSEETQYF TGTGCCAGCAGCTTGTTTAGCGAAGAGACCCAGTACTTC
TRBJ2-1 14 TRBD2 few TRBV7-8 CATNLAGGPNEQFF TGTGCCACCAATCTGGCGGGAGGGCCGAATGAGCAGTTCTTC
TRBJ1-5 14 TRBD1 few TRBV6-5 CASSGQASNQPQHF TGTGCCAGCAGCGGACAGGCAAGCAATCAGCCCCAGCATTTT
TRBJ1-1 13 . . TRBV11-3 CASSLNPRKAAFF TGTGCCAGCAGCTTAAACCCCAGGAAAGCAGCTTTCTTT
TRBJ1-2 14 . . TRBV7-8 CASSLDRKNYGYTF TGTGCCAGCAGCTTAGACAGGAAAAATTATGGCTACACCTTC
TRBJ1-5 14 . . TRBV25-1 CASSEAARPETQHF TGTGCCAGCAGTGAAGCAGCCCGTCCGGAGACCCAGCATTTT
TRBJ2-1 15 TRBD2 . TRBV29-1 CSVGGTSGSYNEQFF TGCAGCGTTGGCGGGACTAGCGGCTCCTACAATGAGCAGTTCTTC
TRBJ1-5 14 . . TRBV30 CAWSSFLSNQPQHF TGTGCCTGGAGTTCCTTTCTGAGCAATCAGCCCCAGCATTTT
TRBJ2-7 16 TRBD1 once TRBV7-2 CASSSGGTGYSYEQYF TGTGCCAGCAGCTCCGGTGGGACAGGGTATTCCTACGAGCAGTACTTC
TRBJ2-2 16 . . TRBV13 CASSLGAGQTTGELFF TGTGCCAGCAGCTTAGGGGCCGGACAGACCACCGGGGAGCTGTTTTTT
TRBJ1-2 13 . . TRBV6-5 CASMSGDLYGYTF TGTGCCAGCATGTCTGGAGACCTCTATGGCTACACCTTC
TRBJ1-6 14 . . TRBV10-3 CAISEGGFNSPLHF TGTGCCATCAGTGAGGGGGGCTTCAATTCACCCCTCCACTTT
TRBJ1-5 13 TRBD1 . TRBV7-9 CASSPTGDQPQHF TGTGCCAGCAGCCCTACAGGGGATCAGCCCCAGCATTTT
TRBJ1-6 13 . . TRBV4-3 CASSLTDRGALHF TGCGCCAGCAGCCTAACGGACCGCGGGGCCCTCCACTTT
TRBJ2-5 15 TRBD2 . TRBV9 CASSVGLAGGETQYF TGTGCCAGCAGCGTGGGACTAGCGGGGGGGGAGACCCAGTACTTC
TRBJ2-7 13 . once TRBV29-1 CSVEGSGSYEQYF TGCAGCGTTGAAGGTAGCGGCTCCTACGAGCAGTACTTC
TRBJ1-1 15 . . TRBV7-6 CASSYSDGRGTEAFF TGTGCCAGCAGCTATAGTGACGGGCGGGGCACTGAAGCTTTCTTT
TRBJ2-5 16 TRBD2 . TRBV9 CASSTTTSGSSGTQYF TGTGCCAGCAGCACAACGACTAGCGGGAGCTCCGGGACCCAGTACTTC
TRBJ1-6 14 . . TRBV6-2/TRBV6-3 CASSGSSYNSPLHF TGTGCCAGCAGTGGCAGCTCCTATAATTCACCCCTCCACTTT
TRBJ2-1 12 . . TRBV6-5 CAAQGLGREQFF TGTGCCGCCCAGGGTCTGGGTCGCGAGCAGTTCTTC
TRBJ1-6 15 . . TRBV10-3 CAISGAGSYNSPLHF TGTGCCATCAGTGGAGCGGGCTCCTATAATTCACCCCTCCACTTT
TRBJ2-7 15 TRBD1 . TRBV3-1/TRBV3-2 CASSHSGTGLDEQYF TGTGCCAGCAGCCACTCCGGGACAGGGCTCGACGAGCAGTACTTC
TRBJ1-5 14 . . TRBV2 CASSRDNSYQPQHF TGTGCCAGCAGCCGGGACAATTCCTATCAGCCCCAGCATTTT
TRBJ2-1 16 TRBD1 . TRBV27 CASSLSWDRGYNEQFF TGTGCCAGCAGTTTATCGTGGGACAGGGGATACAATGAGCAGTTCTTC
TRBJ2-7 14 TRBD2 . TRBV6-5 CASRTRDYQGEQYF TGTGCCAGCCGAACTCGGGACTACCAAGGAGAGCAGTACTTC
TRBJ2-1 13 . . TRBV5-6 CASSLVGVNEQFF TGTGCCAGCAGCTTGGTAGGGGTCAATGAGCAGTTCTTC
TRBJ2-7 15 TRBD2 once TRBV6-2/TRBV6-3 CASSYSLAGLIEQYF TGTGCCAGCAGTTACTCTCTAGCGGGGTTGATCGAGCAGTACTTC
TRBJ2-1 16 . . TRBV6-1 CASSAGRQAPYNEQFF TGTGCCAGCAGTGCGGGAAGACAGGCCCCCTACAATGAGCAGTTCTTC
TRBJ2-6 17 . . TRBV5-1 CASSWSGTSAGANVLTF TGCGCCAGCAGCTGGTCTGGGACTTCGGCTGGGGCCAACGTCCTGACTTTC
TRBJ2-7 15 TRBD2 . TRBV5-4 CASSLEPSGSYEQYF TGTGCCAGCAGCTTGGAACCTAGCGGATCCTACGAGCAGTACTTC
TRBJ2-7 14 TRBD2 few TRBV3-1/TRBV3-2 CASTTSGSLHEQYF TGTGCCAGCACGACTAGCGGGAGTTTGCACGAGCAGTACTTC
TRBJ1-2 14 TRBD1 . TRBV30 CAWSVNRGDYGYTF TGTGCCTGGAGTGTAAACAGGGGTGACTATGGCTACACCTTC
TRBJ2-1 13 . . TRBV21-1 CAITSGGFHEQFF TGTGCCATCACTAGCGGGGGTTTTCATGAGCAGTTCTTC
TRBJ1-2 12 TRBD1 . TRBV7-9 CASSLATGGYTF TGTGCCAGCAGCTTAGCAACAGGGGGATACACCTTC
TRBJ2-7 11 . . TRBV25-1 CASGRGDEQYF TGTGCCAGCGGCAGGGGGGACGAGCAGTACTTC
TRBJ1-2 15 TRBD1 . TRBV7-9 CASSPTGTANYGYTF TGTGCCAGCAGCCCCACCGGGACAGCTAACTATGGCTACACCTTC
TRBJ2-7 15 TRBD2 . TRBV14 CASSSPGRHYYEQYF TGTGCCAGCAGCTCCCCCGGGAGGCACTACTACGAGCAGTACTTC
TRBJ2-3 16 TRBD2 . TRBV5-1 CASSFLAGGSTDTQYF TGCGCCAGCAGCTTCTTAGCGGGGGGGAGCACAGATACGCAGTATTTT
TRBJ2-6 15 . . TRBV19 CASRFDISGANVLTF TGTGCCAGTAGATTTGACATCTCTGGGGCCAACGTCCTGACTTTC
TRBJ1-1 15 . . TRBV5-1 CASSLEGGTNTEAFF TGCGCCAGCAGCTTGGAGGGAGGGACGAACACTGAAGCTTTCTTT
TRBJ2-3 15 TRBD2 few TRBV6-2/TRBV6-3 CASSLGLANTDTQYF TGTGCCAGCAGTTTGGGACTAGCGAACACAGATACGCAGTATTTT
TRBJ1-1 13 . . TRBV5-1 CASSPGLRTEAFF TGCGCCAGCAGCCCGGGACTACGGACTGAAGCTTTCTTT
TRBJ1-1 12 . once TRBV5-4 CASSPGGTEAFF TGTGCCAGCAGCCCGGGGGGCACTGAAGCTTTCTTT
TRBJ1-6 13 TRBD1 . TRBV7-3 CASSQGQNSPLHF TGTGCCAGCAGTCAGGGACAGAATTCACCCCTCCACTTT
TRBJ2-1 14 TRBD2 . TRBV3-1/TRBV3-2 CASSGLADYNEQFF TGTGCCAGCAGCGGACTAGCGGACTACAATGAGCAGTTCTTC